These 26 T cell receptor beta chains were sequenced from one sample in a study of T cells in localized non-small cell lung cancer. The table came from immunoSEQ multiplex PCR; TCRdb's copy has only in-frame clones and leaves some out. The table has 40,000 to 60,000 clones, 81% seen once. The source material was peripheral blood mononuclear cells, sampled before any cancer treatment. Source of these receptors: a man aged 35-75 years with stage III lung adenocarcinoma.

This chain connects TRBV29-1 to TRBJ2-1; 11 nucleotides line up with TRBD1. CDR3 length: 14 residues. J gave up 7 bases and V 4 bases, and 6 bases lay outside the gene matches. In germline, CDR1 is SQVTM, CDR2 ANQGSEA. CDR3 residues: CSVVDGQGANEQFF. In DNA, the CDR3 is TGCAGCGTTGTGGACGGACAGGGGGCGAATGAGCAGTTCTTC.

The chain employs TRBV4-1 and TRBJ1-5; 8 nucleotides agree with TRBD1. Germline assignment: CDR1 MGHRA and CDR2 YSYEKL. After removal of 4 bases from V and 9 bases from J, the junction contained 17 bases not matched to a gene. The CDR3 totals 17 residues. CDR3 bases: TGCGCCAGCAGCCCGGGCCGAATCGGACAGGGACCTCTGCCCCAGCATTTT. It specifies CASSPGRIGQGPLPQHF.

V usage is TRBV18 and J usage is TRBJ1-1; no firm D call. Per germline, CDR1 KGHSH and CDR2 LQKENI. V dropped 4 bases and J dropped 1 base, with 7 bases sitting between them. This CDR3 has 13 amino acids. CDR3 sequence reads: CASSLQKNTEAFF. The CDR3 nucleotides are TGTGCCAGCTCACTACAGAAGAACACTGAAGCTTTCTTT.

This CDR3 is CASSSRTGESYGYTF. The CDR3 nucleotides are TGTGCCAGCAGTTCAAGGACAGGGGAAAGCTATGGCTACACCTTC. The rearrangement joins TRBV28 to TRBJ1-2, with 9 bases lining up with TRBD1. Per germline, CDR1 MDHEN and CDR2 SYDVKM. With 4 bases clipped from V and 4 bases from J, the junction kept 7 bases outside the gene matches. This CDR3 comprises 15 residues.

By share, this clone counts as medium-sized (0.01 to 0.1%). V usage is TRBV2 and J usage is TRBJ2-7, with D unclear. Germline CDR1 is SNHLY and CDR2 is FYNNEI. The V end lost 8 bases, the J end lost 2 bases, and 7 bases lay between the germline ends. CDR3 length: 11 amino acids. CDR3 amino acids: CASEDAYEQYF. The CDR3 DNA sequence: TGTGCCAGCGAAGATGCCTACGAGCAGTACTTC.

V and J are TRBV30 and TRBJ2-1; tentative D call: TRBD1 (6 bases). Germline V gene lookup returns CDR1 GTSNPN and CDR2 SVGIG (reference sequence). The V gene lost 2 bases and the J gene lost 0 bases, with 14 bases spanning the gap. The CDR3 totals 16 residues. The CDR3 protein is CAWSYFDRTSYNEQFF. CDR3 coding DNA: TGTGCCTGGAGTTATTTCGACAGGACCTCCTACAATGAGCAGTTCTTC.

The V and J genes are TRBV30 and TRBJ2-5; D is perhaps TRBD1 (6 bases). CDR3 length equals 15 residues. Germline V CDR1 and CDR2: GTSNPN, SVGIG (reference sequence). V dropped 3 bases and J dropped 5 bases, with 19 bases sitting between them. DNA for the CDR3: TGTGCCTGGAGCACAACCCGAGGGGGTCGGGAGACCCAGTACTTC. Amino acids: CAWSTTRGGRETQYF.

In this sample, this clone turned up a few times. The chain has TRBV9 and TRBJ1-2; perhaps TRBD1 as D (5 bases). The V gene lost 0 bases and the J gene lost 9 bases, with 6 bases spanning the gap. The germline V gene has CDR1 SGDLS and CDR2 YYNGEE. The CDR3 consists of 11 residues. The CDR3 nucleotides read TGTGCCAGCAGCGTAGGGACACGCTACACCTTC. It specifies CASSVGTRYTF. Filled out from reference TRBV9 and TRBJ1-2, the complete variable domain reads DSGVTQTPKHLITATGQRVTLRCSPRSGDLSVYWYQQSLDQGLQFLIQYYNGEERAKGNILERFSAQQFPDLHSELNLSSLELGDSALYFCASSVGTRYTFGSGTRLTVV.

J is TRBJ2-3 and V is TRBV4-1; 7 nucleotides agree with TRBD1. CDR3 length equals 14 residues. CDR1 and CDR2 from the germline V gene are MGHRA and YSYEKL. The junction had 8 bases not matched to a gene; V was cut back by 7 bases and J by 4 bases. CDR3 sequence reads: CASTRQGPPDTQYF. CDR3 coding DNA: TGCGCCAGCACCCGACAGGGTCCCCCAGATACGCAGTATTTT.

V and J are TRBV5-4 and TRBJ1-2, with D possibly TRBD1 on 6 matching bases. Germline V gene data show CDR1 as SGHNT and CDR2 as YYREEE (reference sequence). Between the trimmed V and J ends, which lost 0 bases and 1 base, there was a span of 16 bases. The length of the CDR3 is 17 residues. Here the CDR3 DNA reads TGTGCCAGCAGCTTGGTCTTATCGGCACAGGGTAACTATGGCTACACCTTC. Its protein is CASSLVLSAQGNYGYTF.

This clone has more than one count but fewer than ten. This chain connects TRBV5-6 to TRBJ2-7, with TRBD1 identical over 8 bases. The CDR3 is made up of 15 amino acids. From germline, CDR1 is SGHDT and CDR2 YYEEEE. With V trimmed by 0 bases and J by 5 bases, 7 bases remained unmatched. The CDR3 is CASSLGRGLENEQYF. The CDR3 nucleotides read TGTGCCAGCAGCTTGGGCAGGGGGCTAGAAAACGAGCAGTACTTC.

V is TRBV9 and J is TRBJ1-6; D possibly corresponds to TRBD1 (5 bases). Trimming stripped 0 bases from V and 10 bases from J, with 17 bases between. The germline gives CDR1 SGDLS, CDR2 YYNGEE. There are 16 residues in the CDR3. The CDR3 region has the DNA TGTGCCAGCAGCGTAGATTTAAACCGGGACGCCTCACCCCTCCACTTT. It translates to CASSVDLNRDASPLHF.

The V and J genes are TRBV27 and TRBJ1-2; D remains ambiguous. V lost 5 bases and J 4 bases, leaving 14 bases between the germline ends. Germline values: CDR1 MNHEY, CDR2 SMNVEV (reference sequence). CDR3 size: 14 residues. CDR3 sequence (DNA): TGTGCCAGCAGTCCGGCCGGACTGAGCTATGGCTACACCTTC. Translated: CASSPAGLSYGYTF.

The chain joins TRBV28 to TRBJ1-6; 7 nucleotides match TRBD1. CDR3 length: 16 amino acids. The germline V gene encodes CDR1 MDHEN and CDR2 SYDVKM. The V gene end was trimmed by 3 bases and the J gene end by 10 bases; junction bases not matched to a gene: 12. DNA of the CDR3: TGTGCCAGCAGTTTGTTGGTAGGGGGCTTCGGATCACCCCTCCACTTT. It specifies CASSLLVGGFGSPLHF.

The gene calls are TRBV19 and TRBJ2-3; 8 positions match TRBD1. J was trimmed by 0 bases and V by 9 bases; bases with no gene match: 5. The CDR3 is 14 amino acids. CDR1 and CDR2 from the germline V gene are LNHDA and SQIVND (reference sequence). CDR3 sequence: CASSDRGSTDTQYF. DNA for the CDR3: TGTGCCAGCAGTGACAGGGGAAGCACAGATACGCAGTATTTT. The entire variable domain, with the rest obtained from reference TRBV19 and TRBJ2-3, is as follows: DGGITQSPKYLFRKEGQNVTLSCEQNLNHDAMYWYRQDPGQGLRLIYYSQIVNDFQKGDIAEGYSVSREKKESFPLTVTSAQKNPTAFYLCASSDRGSTDTQYFGPGTRLTVL.

The rearrangement uses TRBV10-2 and TRBJ1-5; no firm D call. V lost 9 bases and J lost 7, with 22 bases in between. Germline V gives CDR1 WSHSY, CDR2 SAAADI. This CDR3 has 15 amino acids. CDR3 bases: TGCGCCAGTCATGACCCGGGCTCCTCCGGGCAGCCCCAGCATTTT. Translating gives CASHDPGSSGQPQHF.

This chain uses TRBV13 with TRBJ2-5; D may be TRBD2 (6 bases). The DNA end is a closer match to TRBJ2-7, so the J assignment may be wrong. There are 13 residues in the CDR3. Per germline, CDR1 PRHDT and CDR2 FYEKMQ (reference sequence). CDR3 coding DNA: TGTGCCAGCAGCGTGGGACTTCGCTACGAGCAGTACTTC. Amino acids: CASSVGLRYEQYF.

This chain links TRBV5-8 with TRBJ1-1, with TRBD1 matching over 7 bases. The V and J ends lost 4 bases and 14 bases, in that order; junction bases with no gene match: 17. The CDR3 runs to 14 residues. From germline, CDR1 is SGHTS and CDR2 YDEGEE. The CDR3 is CASSRKRQGGDGFF. CDR3 nucleotide sequence: TGTGCCAGCAGCCGAAAAAGACAGGGCGGAGATGGCTTCTTT.

The chain recombines TRBV5-1 with TRBJ1-1; a possible D gene is TRBD1 (6 bases). The germline CDR1 and CDR2 sequences are SGHRS and YFSETQ. V shed 2 bases and J shed 3 bases, with 11 bases lying between them. The CDR3 is 14 amino acids. The CDR3 is CASSLQGRYTEAFF. DNA of the CDR3: TGCGCCAGCAGCTTACAGGGACGGTACACTGAAGCTTTCTTT.

The V gene is TRBV18, the J gene TRBJ2-3, with 8 bases that match TRBD1. J lost 0 bases, V lost 6 bases, and 11 bases had no gene match. CDR3 length: 17 amino acids. Germline V gives CDR1 KGHSH, CDR2 LQKENI. The CDR3 sequence is CASSPGQALSSTDTQYF. The CDR3 nucleotides are TGTGCCAGCTCTCCGGGACAGGCCCTTTCCAGCACAGATACGCAGTATTTT.

The chain joins TRBV6-1 to TRBJ2-3; 13 nucleotides match TRBD2. The germline V gene encodes CDR1 MNHNS and CDR2 SASEGT. Germline trimming cut 6 bases from V and 8 bases from J; bases unmatched to any gene: 8. This CDR3 spans 15 amino acids. The CDR3 is CASSFEGTSGVTQYF. CDR3 nucleotides: TGTGCCAGCAGCTTCGAGGGGACTAGCGGGGTTACGCAGTATTTT.

The genes are TRBV13 and TRBJ2-3; the D gene is possibly TRBD2 (6 bases). Germline CDR1 reads PRHDT; CDR2 reads FYEKMQ (reference sequence). The CDR3 totals 14 residues. V lost 6 bases to trimming and J lost 1 base, with 11 bases between them. The CDR3 DNA sequence: TGTGCCAGCAGTTCCCCGGGGGGCACAGATACGCAGTATTTT. It specifies CASSSPGGTDTQYF.

The chain combines TRBV18 with TRBJ2-3; 7 nucleotides line up with TRBD2. Germline assignment: CDR1 KGHSH and CDR2 LQKENI. V lost 1 base and J lost 0; bases outside the gene matches: 4. CDR3 length: 16 amino acids. The CDR3 reads CASSPQSGVSTDTQYF. The DNA for the CDR3 is TGTGCCAGCTCACCACAAAGCGGGGTCAGCACAGATACGCAGTATTTT.

This clone has only a few counts. CDR3 loop: CASSLIYRDTEAFF. The CDR3 nucleotides read TGTGCCAGCAGCTTAATCTACAGGGACACTGAAGCTTTCTTT. This sequence joins TRBV11-2 and TRBJ1-1, with a possible D match to TRBD1 (6 bases). V lost 2 bases to trimming and J lost 3 bases, with 10 bases between them. From germline, CDR1 is SGHAT and CDR2 FQNNGV. This CDR3 has 14 residues.

The chain couples TRBV18 to TRBJ2-1; D gene ambiguous. Germline V CDR1 and CDR2: KGHSH, LQKENI. V was shortened by 0 bases and J by 2 bases, with 8 bases between the two germline ends. This CDR3 has 15 residues. The CDR3 DNA sequence: TGTGCCAGCTCACCACCTATGATGCCCTACAATGAGCAGTTCTTC. Protein: CASSPPMMPYNEQFF.

The rearrangement uses TRBV6-1 and TRBJ1-4; no clear D. Germline CDR1 is MNHNS and CDR2 is SASEGT. The CDR3 has 15 amino acids. Trimming removed 7 bases at V and 2 bases at J, with 14 bases between. The CDR3 nucleotides are TGTGCCAGCACCCCGAGACAATCTACTAATGAAAAACTGTTTTTT. Translation: CASTPRQSTNEKLFF.